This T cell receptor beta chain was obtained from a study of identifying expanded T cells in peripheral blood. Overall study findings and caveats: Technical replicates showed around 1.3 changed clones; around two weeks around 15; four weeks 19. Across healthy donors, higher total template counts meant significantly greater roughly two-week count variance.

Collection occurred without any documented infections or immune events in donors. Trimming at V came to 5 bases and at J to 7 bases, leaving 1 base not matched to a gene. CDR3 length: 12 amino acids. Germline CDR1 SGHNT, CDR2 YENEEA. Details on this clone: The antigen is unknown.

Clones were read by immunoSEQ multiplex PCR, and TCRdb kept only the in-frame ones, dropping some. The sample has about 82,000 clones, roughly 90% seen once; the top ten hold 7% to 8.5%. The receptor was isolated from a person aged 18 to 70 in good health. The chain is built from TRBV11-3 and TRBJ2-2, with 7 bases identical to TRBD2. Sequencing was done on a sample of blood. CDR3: CASSPGGGELFF. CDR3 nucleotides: TGTGCCAGCAGCCCGGGGGGCGGGGAGCTGTTTTTT.